This section outlines one TCR beta chain sequence together with its context. Antigen: not known. Each donor's status was that of a healthy bone marrow donor. The data were obtained in a study of cytomegalovirus exposure and HLA in healthy donors. With 6 bases removed from V and 6 bases from J, the gap between germline ends came to 18 bases. Germline V gene lookup returns CDR1 ENHRY and CDR2 SYGVKD. The CDR3 consists of 15 residues. Primers included in the PCR were 60 Vbeta and 13 Jbeta primers. Profiled with immunoSEQ multiplex PCR; TCRdb holds only in-frame clones, not every one. There are 200,000 to 250,000 clones in the sample; approximately 82% occur only once, and 0.63% lies in the top ten. Points from the study as a whole: HLA alleles were associated with around 17,000 TCR beta sequences in a later analysis at 0.05 false discovery rate. A later analysis linked a missense DCLRE1C variant to TCR beta V- and J-gene trimming.

This clonotype was obtained from a man between 18 and 35 years old in good health and CMV-seronegative. The chain links TRBV10-3 to TRBJ1-5; tentative D call: TRBD1 (6 bases). The specimen sequenced was PBMCs. The CDR3 protein is CAISPGTLVGQPQHF. DNA of the CDR3: TGTGCCATCAGCCCCGGGACATTGGTGGGTCAGCCCCAGCATTTT.